The present entry profiles one TCR beta chain with its context. CDR1 SGHDT and CDR2 YYEEEE come from the germline V gene. V was clipped by 5 bases and J by 3 bases; unmatched bases: 6. The CDR3 has 14 amino acids. Profiling relied on immunoSEQ multiplex PCR, and the TCRdb table lists in-frame clones only, not all of them. The table lists 150,000 to 200,000 clones, about 86% of them singletons. This entry belongs to a study of T cell responses to AZD1222 COVID-19 vaccine. The chain has TRBV5-6 and TRBJ2-7, with 9 nucleotides matching TRBD1. The sample here was peripheral blood, taken on day 0 of AZD1222 vaccination. The TCR was taken from an adult in good health. Here the CDR3 DNA reads TGTGCCAGCAGTTTCCGACAGGGGGTCTACGAGCAGTACTTC. This gives the protein CASSFRQGVYEQYF.